The rows below give T cell receptor beta chains drawn from one sample of a study of T-cell memory formation after mild COVID-19. TCRdb re-analysed the 5' RACE reads in MiXCR, keeping a single row per CDR3 protein. The sample comprises hundreds of thousands of distinct CDR3 sequences, roughly 24% of which are singletons, and about 10% rests with the top ten. The sample was PBMCs or a T cell subset sorted from them (not recorded which). The receptors derive from an adult woman who had mild COVID-19 (a few samples of this study predate the infection). Cell type and time point are not known. Each CDR3 is given with its conserved first and last residue. A D gene is named only where the DNA matches it firmly. The size entry is marked missing in some rows and otherwise reads once, few, many or a size class.

>TRBV7-6|TRBD2|TRBJ2-7|.
CASSRAGGVHEQYF
TGTGCCAGCAGCCGCGCGGGGGGCGTGCACGAGCAGTACTTC
>TRBV7-3|.|TRBJ2-5|few
CASSLSGPVSQETQYF
TGTGCCAGCAGCCTTTCCGGCCCGGTGTCGCAAGAGACCCAGTACTTC
>TRBV7-6|.|TRBJ2-6|.
CASSAEGTGANVLTF
TGTGCCAGCAGCGCAGAAGGTACTGGGGCCAACGTCCTGACTTTC
>TRBV6-5|TRBD2|TRBJ2-5|.
CASSTGGQFQETQYF
TGTGCCAGCAGTACGGGAGGTCAGTTTCAAGAGACCCAGTACTTC
>TRBV12-3/TRBV12-4|TRBD2|TRBJ2-1|few
CASRTGRISQNEQFF
TGTGCCAGCAGGACCGGGAGGATTTCTCAAAATGAGCAGTTCTTC
>TRBV12-5|TRBD1|TRBJ2-2|few
CASGSPFTGGGTGELFF
TGTGCTAGTGGTTCCCCGTTCACAGGGGGTGGCACCGGGGAGCTGTTTTTT
>TRBV29-1|TRBD1|TRBJ2-7|.
CSVGGTAYEQYF
TGCAGCGTTGGGGGGACAGCTTACGAGCAGTACTTC
>TRBV5-1|TRBD1|TRBJ2-4|few
CASSLSPGQGNIQYF
TGCGCCAGCAGCCTCTCCCCGGGACAGGGAAACATTCAGTACTTC
>TRBV29-1|.|TRBJ2-7|.
CSAGWGSSYEQYF
TGCAGCGCCGGGTGGGGGTCCTCCTACGAGCAGTACTTC
>TRBV15|TRBD1|TRBJ1-2|.
CATSSGGVNYGYTF
TGTGCCACCAGCTCAGGGGGCGTAAACTATGGCTACACCTTC
>TRBV7-2|TRBD2|TRBJ2-3|.
CASSLAGLAGGTDTQYF
TGTGCCAGCAGCTTAGCAGGACTAGCGGGGGGCACAGATACGCAGTATTTT
>TRBV30|.|TRBJ2-7|few
CAWRIGIYEQYF
TGTGCCTGGAGGATAGGGATCTACGAGCAGTACTTC
>TRBV4-1|.|TRBJ2-2|few
CASSQAVGEAGELFF
TGCGCCAGCAGCCAAGCCGTTGGTGAGGCCGGGGAGCTGTTTTTT
>TRBV7-7|TRBD1|TRBJ2-2|many
CASSVGTAGELFF
TGTGCTAGCAGCGTAGGGACAGCGGGGGAGCTGTTTTTT
>TRBV7-2|.|TRBJ2-3|many
CASSFTLLTQYF
TGTGCCAGCAGCTTCACCTTATTGACGCAGTATTTT
>TRBV20-1|TRBD1|TRBJ1-1|few
CSAIQGAGTEAFF
TGCAGTGCTATACAGGGGGCTGGGACTGAAGCTTTCTTT
>TRBV20-1|TRBD2|TRBJ2-5|.
CSARSGLAGVGTQYF
TGCAGTGCTAGATCCGGACTAGCGGGGGTCGGGACCCAGTACTTC
>TRBV6-6|TRBD2|TRBJ2-1|.
CASSWTSGANNEQFF
TGTGCCAGCAGTTGGACTAGCGGGGCAAACAATGAGCAGTTCTTC
>TRBV20-1|TRBD2|TRBJ2-5|.
CSAGRVRGQETQYF
TGCAGTGCTGGGAGGGTGAGGGGCCAAGAGACCCAGTACTTC
>TRBV12-3/TRBV12-4|TRBD2|TRBJ2-5|.
CASSFLAGGPQETQYF
TGTGCCAGCAGTTTCCTAGCGGGGGGGCCTCAAGAGACCCAGTACTTC
>TRBV28|TRBD2|TRBJ2-1|.
CASPPPGGSYNEQFF
TGTGCCAGCCCCCCCCCGGGGGGCTCCTACAATGAGCAGTTCTTC
>TRBV20-1|TRBD2|TRBJ2-2|few
CSAIAGGPNGELFF
TGCAGTGCTATAGCGGGGGGGCCGAACGGGGAGCTGTTTTTT
>TRBV3-1|.|TRBJ2-7|.
CASSPSRSRYEQYF
TGTGCCAGCAGCCCATCGAGGAGCCGCTACGAGCAGTACTTC
>TRBV7-9|.|TRBJ2-3|many
CASSLGGGRGTDTQYF
TGTGCCAGCAGCTTAGGAGGGGGAAGGGGCACAGATACGCAGTATTTT
>TRBV27|.|TRBJ2-1|few
CASSLESSNNEQFF
TGTGCCAGCAGTTTGGAGTCCTCAAACAATGAGCAGTTCTTC
>TRBV29-1|TRBD2|TRBJ2-3|.
CSVVTSGGDYRTDTQYF
TGCAGCGTCGTTACTAGCGGGGGGGACTACCGCACAGATACGCAGTATTTT
>TRBV20-1|.|TRBJ2-7|few
CSARESAYYEQYF
TGCAGTGCTAGAGAAAGCGCTTACTACGAGCAGTACTTC
>TRBV24-1|TRBD2|TRBJ2-1|.
CATSDAGLAGNEQFF
TGTGCCACCAGTGATGCGGGACTAGCGGGAAATGAGCAGTTCTTC
>TRBV15|.|TRBJ2-5|.
CATSRSDMRGGQETQYF
TGTGCCACCAGCAGGTCGGACATGAGGGGCGGCCAAGAGACCCAGTACTTC